Following are 3 T cell receptor beta chains from one sample sequenced in a study of T cell responses to AZD1222 COVID-19 vaccine (dated by TCRdb to about 2021). In light of the paper, this sample's time point label describes: baseline before first vaccination. Library preparation was by the immunoSEQ multiplex PCR assay. Held by TCRdb, this immuneACCESS table contains in-frame sequences only and omits some clones. Under half of the omission traces to an unresolved V gene where checked; the cause of the rest is unknown. This sample is represented by about 120,000 clones; about 92% of them were singletons. The top ten clones comprise 2.9% of the sample. The sample was peripheral blood, taken on day 0 of AZD1222 vaccination. These receptors were taken from an adult in good health.

V gene TRBV27 combines with J gene TRBJ2-1; maybe TRBD2 (5 bases). This CDR3 is 13 amino acids long. From germline, CDR1 is MNHEY and CDR2 SMNVEV (reference sequence). The ends were cut back, 8 bases at V and 5 bases at J, with 13 bases in the middle. The CDR3 spells CASRTLLDNEQFF. The CDR3 region has the DNA TGTGCCAGCCGGACTTTACTCGACAATGAGCAGTTCTTC.

The chain carries TRBV12-3 or TRBV12-4 and TRBJ2-6; D not certain. Between the trimmed V and J ends, which lost 7 bases and 2 bases, there was a span of 6 bases. This CDR3 is 13 amino acids long. CDR3 in DNA: TGTGCCAGCAAAAGGACTGGGGCCAACGTCCTGACTTTC. It specifies CASKRTGANVLTF.

The rearrangement joins TRBV28 to TRBJ1-4, with D unclear. This CDR3 is built from 14 residues. The V gene lost 3 bases and the J gene lost 8 bases, with 13 bases spanning the gap. Germline values: CDR1 MDHEN, CDR2 SYDVKM. CDR3 sequence reads: CASSFPGVVEKLFF. The CDR3 DNA follows: TGTGCCAGCAGTTTCCCTGGGGTTGTCGAAAAACTGTTTTTT.